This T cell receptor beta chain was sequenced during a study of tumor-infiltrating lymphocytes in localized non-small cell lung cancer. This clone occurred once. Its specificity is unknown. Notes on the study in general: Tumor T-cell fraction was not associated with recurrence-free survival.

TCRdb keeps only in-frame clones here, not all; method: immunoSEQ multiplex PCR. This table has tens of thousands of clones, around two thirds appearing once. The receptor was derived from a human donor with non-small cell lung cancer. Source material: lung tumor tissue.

In DNA form, the CDR3 reads TGTGCCAGCAGCGTAGAGGGACTCCCCTCGGTTGGCTACACCTTC. Protein: CASSVEGLPSVGYTF. The chain uses TRBV9 and TRBJ1-2, with a weak D call TRBD1 (5 bases). Trimming pared 0 bases from V and 7 bases from J, leaving 16 bases between. Germline V lookup: CDR1 SGDLS, CDR2 YYNGEE. The CDR3 is made up of 15 amino acids.